Presented here are 2 T cell receptor beta chains from one specimen sequenced in a study of CD8+ T cells in alopecia areata. cDNA serving as the sequencing template came from extracted, reverse transcribed RNA. Method: immunoSEQ multiplex PCR; TCRdb's copy keeps in-frame clones and lacks some. Among approximately 150,000 clones listed, more than 75% were seen once. Specimen: CD8+ T cells sorted from blood, collected at week 0. These receptors were taken from a human donor with alopecia areata.

This clone has just a few counts. The chain uses TRBV28 and TRBJ2-1, with 11 bases fitting TRBD2. Trimming took 4 bases from V and 1 from J; bases not matched to a gene: 6. This CDR3 spans 17 amino acids. CDR1 is MDHEN, CDR2 SYDVKM, per germline. The CDR3: CASSSTLAGGSYNEQFF. The CDR3 DNA sequence: TGTGCCAGCAGTTCCACCTTAGCGGGAGGGTCCTACAATGAGCAGTTCTTC.

This clone has only a few counts. The chain employs TRBV5-4 and TRBJ2-7; D tentatively fits TRBD1 or TRBD2 (5 bases each). The germline V gene encodes CDR1 SGHNT and CDR2 YYREEE (reference sequence). V lost 0 bases to trimming and J lost 5 bases, with 12 bases between them. This CDR3 is built from 14 residues. CDR3: CASSLDGGSNEQYF. CDR3 nucleotide sequence: TGTGCCAGCAGCTTGGATGGGGGATCTAACGAGCAGTACTTC.